This is a list of T cell receptor beta chains from one sample in a study of T-cell memory formation after mild COVID-19. Via MiXCR, TCRdb re-called the 5' RACE reads, giving one row per CDR3 protein. This table has roughly 250,000 distinct CDR3 sequences, around 17% appearing once. Sequencing used PBMCs or a T cell subset sorted from them (not recorded which). Receptors originate from a man aged 18 to 35 who had mild COVID-19 (a few samples of this study predate the infection). Cell type and time point are not known. Each CDR3 is given with its conserved first and last residue. A D gene is named only where the DNA matches it firmly. Expanded clones get a size class; other rows say once, few or many, or leave the size out.

size	D	V	J	CDR3	DNA
few	.	TRBV5-6	TRBJ2-2	CASSLGSGVPTGELFF	TGTGCCAGCAGCTTGGGTTCGGGGGTCCCCACCGGGGAGCTGTTTTTT
.	TRBD1	TRBV5-1	TRBJ2-7	CASSLIETGGHEQYF	TGCGCCAGCAGCTTGATTGAGACAGGGGGCCACGAGCAGTACTTC
few	.	TRBV7-3	TRBJ2-3	CASSLLKRVSTDTQYF	TGTGCCAGCAGCTTACTAAAGCGGGTCAGCACAGATACGCAGTATTTT
many	.	TRBV5-1	TRBJ2-7	CASSPGNEQYF	TGCGCCAGCAGCCCCGGGAACGAGCAGTACTTC
.	.	TRBV5-1	TRBJ2-3	CASSFSGVDTQYF	TGCGCCAGCAGCTTTTCGGGGGTGGATACGCAGTATTTT
.	.	TRBV9	TRBJ2-3	CASSVGEGGLRTDTQYF	TGTGCCAGCAGCGTAGGAGAGGGCGGACTTCGCACAGATACGCAGTATTTT
.	TRBD1	TRBV7-2	TRBJ1-6	CASSQGQGGSPLHF	TGTGCCAGCAGCCAGGGACAGGGAGGTTCACCCCTCCACTTT
.	.	TRBV11-2	TRBJ2-2	CASSLNGGANTGELFF	TGTGCCAGCAGCTTAAATGGGGGCGCGAACACCGGGGAGCTGTTTTTT
.	.	TRBV6-1	TRBJ1-5	CASSDWQPQHF	TGTGCCAGCAGTGACTGGCAGCCCCAGCATTTT
.	TRBD1	TRBV28	TRBJ1-2	CASTITGATGYGYTF	TGTGCCAGCACGATAACAGGGGCGACGGGCTATGGCTACACCTTC
.	TRBD2	TRBV20-1	TRBJ2-1	CSARIAGSSYNEQFF	TGCAGTGCTAGAATAGCGGGGAGCTCCTACAATGAGCAGTTCTTC
few	.	TRBV20-1	TRBJ1-1	CSAKIGGENTEAFF	TGCAGTGCGAAAATCGGCGGGGAGAACACTGAAGCTTTCTTT
few	.	TRBV20-1	TRBJ1-4	CSAASVATNEKLFF	TGCAGTGCTGCTTCTGTCGCAACTAATGAAAAACTGTTTTTT
few	.	TRBV7-3	TRBJ2-1	CASSLQGLGIAWNEQFF	TGTGCCAGCAGCCTACAGGGTCTGGGAATCGCATGGAATGAGCAGTTCTTC
few	.	TRBV7-2	TRBJ2-2	CASSLEQGIYGELFF	TGTGCCAGCAGCTTAGAGCAGGGCATTTACGGGGAGCTGTTTTTT
.	.	TRBV4-1	TRBJ1-2	CASSQETVGGVYGYTF	TGCGCCAGCAGCCAAGAAACGGTGGGCGGAGTGTATGGCTACACCTTC
many	.	TRBV5-1	TRBJ2-1	CASSPGLHSLYNEQFF	TGCGCCAGCAGCCCGGGACTCCACTCGTTGTACAATGAGCAGTTCTTC
.	.	TRBV11-2	TRBJ2-1	CASSLEPGRGTYNEQFF	TGTGCCAGCAGCTTAGAACCGGGGAGAGGAACCTACAATGAGCAGTTCTTC
.	.	TRBV28	TRBJ1-5	CASSPTQGFQPQHF	TGTGCCAGCAGTCCCACCCAGGGATTTCAGCCCCAGCATTTT
.	.	TRBV6-1	TRBJ1-2	CASRLRGDYGYTF	TGTGCCAGCAGACTCAGGGGTGACTATGGCTACACCTTC
.	.	TRBV6-5	TRBJ2-2	CASTRSVSTGELFF	TGTGCCAGCACCCGCAGTGTCTCCACCGGGGAGCTGTTTTTT
.	TRBD2	TRBV5-1	TRBJ2-5	CASSRGASGGQETQYF	TGCGCCAGCAGCCGTGGGGCCAGCGGGGGGCAAGAGACCCAGTACTTC
.	TRBD2	TRBV7-2	TRBJ2-7	CASSPYPTSGGPSYEQYF	TGTGCCAGCAGCCCATATCCTACTAGCGGGGGGCCCTCCTACGAGCAGTACTTC
.	.	TRBV12-3/TRBV12-4	TRBJ2-5	CASSSGLPQNQETQYF	TGTGCCAGCAGTTCGGGACTTCCCCAAAACCAAGAGACCCAGTACTTC
.	.	TRBV7-8	TRBJ1-5	CASSLGSGRQPQHF	TGTGCCAGCAGCTTAGGATCCGGGCGTCAGCCCCAGCATTTT
few	.	TRBV20-1	TRBJ1-3	CSAYRDGNTIYF	TGCAGTGCTTACCGGGACGGAAACACCATATATTTT
few	TRBD1	TRBV19	TRBJ1-5	CASAGTGNQPQHF	TGTGCCAGTGCTGGGACAGGAAATCAGCCCCAGCATTTT
few	.	TRBV7-2	TRBJ1-2	CASGRIQGYTF	TGTGCCAGCGGACGTATCCAGGGCTACACCTTC
.	.	TRBV12-3/TRBV12-4	TRBJ1-1	CASSHGNTEAFF	TGTGCCAGCAGCCACGGGAACACTGAAGCTTTCTTT
few	TRBD2	TRBV10-3	TRBJ2-5	CAINPSSTSPETQYF	TGTGCCATCAATCCCTCATCGACTAGCCCAGAGACCCAGTACTTC
few	.	TRBV30	TRBJ2-1	CAWAGGRYNEQFF	TGTGCCTGGGCCGGCGGACGGTACAATGAGCAGTTCTTC
.	TRBD2	TRBV7-2	TRBJ2-3	CASSLAPAGGHYTQYF	TGTGCCAGCAGCTTAGCGCCAGCGGGGGGGCACTATACGCAGTATTTT